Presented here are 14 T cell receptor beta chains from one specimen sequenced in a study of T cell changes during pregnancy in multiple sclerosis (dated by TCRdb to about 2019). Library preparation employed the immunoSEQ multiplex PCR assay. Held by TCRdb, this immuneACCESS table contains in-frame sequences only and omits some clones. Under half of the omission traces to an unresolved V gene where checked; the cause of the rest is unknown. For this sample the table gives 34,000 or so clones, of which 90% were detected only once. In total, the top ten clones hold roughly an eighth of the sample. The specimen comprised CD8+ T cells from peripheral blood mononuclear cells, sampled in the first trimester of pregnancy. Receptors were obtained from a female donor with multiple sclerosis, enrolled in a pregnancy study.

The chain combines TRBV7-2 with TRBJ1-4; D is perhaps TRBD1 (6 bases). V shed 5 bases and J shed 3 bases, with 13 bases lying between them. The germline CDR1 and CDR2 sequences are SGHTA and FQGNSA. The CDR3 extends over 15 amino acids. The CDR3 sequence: CASSGAGAANEKLFF. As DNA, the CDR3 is TGTGCCAGCAGCGGCGCAGGGGCGGCTAATGAAAAACTGTTTTTT.

The CDR3 DNA is TGTGCCAGCAGCCCTACAGGGACGGCTGAAAAACTGTTTTTT. As protein: CASSPTGTAEKLFF. The V and J genes are TRBV7-9 and TRBJ1-4, with D perhaps matching TRBD1 (6 bases). The V gene's germline CDR1 is SEHNR and CDR2 FQNEAQ (reference sequence). The CDR3 runs to 14 residues. V lost 5 bases, J lost 7 bases, and 14 bases lay in between.

Here the CDR3 reads CASSLLRESYEQYF. The DNA for the CDR3 is TGTGCCAGCAGCTTACTCAGGGAATCATACGAGCAGTACTTC. The rearrangement links TRBV11-2 to TRBJ2-7, with a possible D match to TRBD1 (5 bases). Germline V gives CDR1 SGHAT, CDR2 FQNNGV. The CDR3 runs 14 residues. Deletions cut 2 bases from V and 4 bases from J, with 12 bases between.

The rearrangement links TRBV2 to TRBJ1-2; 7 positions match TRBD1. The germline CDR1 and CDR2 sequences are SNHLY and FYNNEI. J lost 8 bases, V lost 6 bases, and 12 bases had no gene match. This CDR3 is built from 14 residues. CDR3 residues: CASSAGGGAIGYTF. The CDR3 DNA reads TGTGCCAGCAGCGCTGGAGGGGGCGCGATCGGCTACACCTTC. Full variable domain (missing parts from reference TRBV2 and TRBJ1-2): EPEVTQTPSHQVTQMGQEVILRCVPISNHLYFYWYRQILGQKVEFLVSFYNNEISEKSEIFDDQFSVERPDGSNFTLKIRSTKLEDSAMYFCASSAGGGAIGYTFGSGTRLTVV.

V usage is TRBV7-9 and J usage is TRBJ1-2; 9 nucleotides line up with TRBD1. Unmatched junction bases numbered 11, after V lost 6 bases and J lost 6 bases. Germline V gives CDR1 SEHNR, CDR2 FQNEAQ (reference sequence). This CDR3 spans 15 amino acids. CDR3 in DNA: TGTGCCAGCAGGCCCGAAGTAAGGACAGGGGATGGCTACACCTTC. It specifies CASRPEVRTGDGYTF. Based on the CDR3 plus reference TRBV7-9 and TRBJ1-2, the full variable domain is DTGVSQNPRHKITKRGQNVTFRCDPISEHNRLYWYRQTLGQGPEFLTYFQNEAQLEKSRLLSDRFSAERPKGSFSTLEIQRTEQGDSAMYLCASRPEVRTGDGYTFGSGTRLTVV.

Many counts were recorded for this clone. CDR3 coding DNA: TGTGCCACCCAACAGAGGGAAACAGATACGCAGTATTTT. Its protein product is CATQQRETDTQYF. The V gene is TRBV6-1, the J gene TRBJ2-3, with D possibly matching TRBD2 (5 bases). Between the trimmed V and J ends, which lost 10 bases and 3 bases, there was a span of 14 bases. The CDR3 contains 13 residues. CDR1 is MNHNS and CDR2 is SASEGT in the germline V gene.

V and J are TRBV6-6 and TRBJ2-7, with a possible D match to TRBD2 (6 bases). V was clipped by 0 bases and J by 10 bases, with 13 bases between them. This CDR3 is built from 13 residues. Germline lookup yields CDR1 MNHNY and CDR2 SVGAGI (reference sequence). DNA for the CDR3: TGTGCCAGCAGTTACTCCGGAGGGTACGTTCAGTACTTC. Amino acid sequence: CASSYSGGYVQYF.

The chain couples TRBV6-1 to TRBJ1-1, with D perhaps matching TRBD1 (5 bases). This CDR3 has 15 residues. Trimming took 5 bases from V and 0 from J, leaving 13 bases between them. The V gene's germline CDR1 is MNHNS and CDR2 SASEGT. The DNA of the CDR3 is TGTGCCAGCAGTTTGACAGTCCTCATGAACACTGAAGCTTTCTTT. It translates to CASSLTVLMNTEAFF.

The CDR3 nucleotides read TGTGCCAGCAGCTTAAACAGGGCTCCGGAGCAGTACTTC. Its translation: CASSLNRAPEQYF. The J gene is TRBJ2-7, the V gene TRBV7-8, with TRBD1 as a possible D gene (6 bases). The germline V and J ends were trimmed by 2 bases and 7 bases, with 12 bases remaining between them. This CDR3 is 13 amino acids long. Germline CDR1 reads SGHVS; CDR2 reads FQNEAQ.

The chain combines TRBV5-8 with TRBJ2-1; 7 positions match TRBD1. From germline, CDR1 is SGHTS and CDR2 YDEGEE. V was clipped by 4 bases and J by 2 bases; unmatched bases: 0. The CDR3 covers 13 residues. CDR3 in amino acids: CASSRGPYNEQFF. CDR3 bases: TGTGCCAGCAGCAGGGGGCCCTACAATGAGCAGTTCTTC.

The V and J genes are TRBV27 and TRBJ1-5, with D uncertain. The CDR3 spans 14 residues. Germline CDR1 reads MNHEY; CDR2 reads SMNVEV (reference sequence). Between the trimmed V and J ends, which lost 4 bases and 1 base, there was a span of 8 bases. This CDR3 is CASSWVGSNQPQHF. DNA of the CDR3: TGTGCCAGCAGTTGGGTGGGCAGCAATCAGCCCCAGCATTTT.

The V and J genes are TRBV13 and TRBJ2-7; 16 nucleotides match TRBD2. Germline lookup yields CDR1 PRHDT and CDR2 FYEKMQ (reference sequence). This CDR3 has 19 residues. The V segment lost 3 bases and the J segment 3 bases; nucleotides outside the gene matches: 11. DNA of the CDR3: TGTGCCAGCAGCTTGTGGGGGACTAGCGGGAGGGCCGGCCTCTACGAGCAGTACTTC. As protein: CASSLWGTSGRAGLYEQYF.

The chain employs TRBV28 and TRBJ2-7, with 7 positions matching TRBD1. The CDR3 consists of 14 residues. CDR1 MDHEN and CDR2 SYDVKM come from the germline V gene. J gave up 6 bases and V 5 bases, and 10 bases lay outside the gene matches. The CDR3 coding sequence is TGTGCCAGCAGTGTAAGGGGGCTCTCGATCGAGCAGTACTTC. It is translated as CASSVRGLSIEQYF.

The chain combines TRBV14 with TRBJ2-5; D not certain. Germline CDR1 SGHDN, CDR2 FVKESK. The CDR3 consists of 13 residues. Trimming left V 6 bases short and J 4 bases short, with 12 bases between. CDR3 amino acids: CASRSGLGETQYF. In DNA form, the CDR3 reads TGTGCCAGCAGATCCGGCCTAGGAGAGACCCAGTACTTC.